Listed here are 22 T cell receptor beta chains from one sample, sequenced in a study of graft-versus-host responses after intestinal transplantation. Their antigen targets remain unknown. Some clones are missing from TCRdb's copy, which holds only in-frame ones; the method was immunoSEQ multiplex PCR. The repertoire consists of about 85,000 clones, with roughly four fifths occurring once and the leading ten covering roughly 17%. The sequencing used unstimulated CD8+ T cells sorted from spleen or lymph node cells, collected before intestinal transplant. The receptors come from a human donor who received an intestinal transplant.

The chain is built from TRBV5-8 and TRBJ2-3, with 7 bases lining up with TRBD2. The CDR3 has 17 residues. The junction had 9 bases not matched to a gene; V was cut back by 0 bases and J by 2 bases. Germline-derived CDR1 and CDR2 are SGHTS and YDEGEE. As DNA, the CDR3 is TGTGCCAGCAGCTTGGGGGTCTCTAGCGGATACACAGATACGCAGTATTTT. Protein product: CASSLGVSSGYTDTQYF.

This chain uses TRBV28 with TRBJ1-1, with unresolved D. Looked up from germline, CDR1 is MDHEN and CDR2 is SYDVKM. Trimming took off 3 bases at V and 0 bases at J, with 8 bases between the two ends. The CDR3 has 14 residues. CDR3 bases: TGTGCCAGCAGTTTGGTAGCGCTGAACACTGAAGCTTTCTTT. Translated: CASSLVALNTEAFF. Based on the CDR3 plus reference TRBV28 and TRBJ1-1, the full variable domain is DVKVTQSSRYLVKRTGEKVFLECVQDMDHENMFWYRQDPGLGLRLIYFSYDVKMKEKGDIPEGYSVSREKKERFSLILESASTNQTSMYLCASSLVALNTEAFFGQGTRLTVV.

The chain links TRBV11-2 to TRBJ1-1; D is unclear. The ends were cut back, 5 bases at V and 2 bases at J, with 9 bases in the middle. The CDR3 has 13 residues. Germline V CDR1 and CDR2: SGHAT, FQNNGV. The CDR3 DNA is TGTGCCAGCAGCCCGGGGTCCAACACTGAAGCTTTCTTT. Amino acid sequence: CASSPGSNTEAFF.

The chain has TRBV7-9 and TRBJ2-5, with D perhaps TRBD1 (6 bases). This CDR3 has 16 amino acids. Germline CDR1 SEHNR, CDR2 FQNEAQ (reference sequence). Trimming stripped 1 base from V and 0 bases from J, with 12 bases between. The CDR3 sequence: CASSLGVTGHQETQYF. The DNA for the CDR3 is TGTGCCAGCAGCTTAGGAGTGACAGGCCACCAAGAGACCCAGTACTTC.

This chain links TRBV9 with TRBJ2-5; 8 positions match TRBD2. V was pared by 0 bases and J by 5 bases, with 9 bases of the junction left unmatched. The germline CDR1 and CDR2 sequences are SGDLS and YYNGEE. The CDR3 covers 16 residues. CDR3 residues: CASSVVASGLWETQYF. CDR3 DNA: TGTGCCAGCAGCGTAGTGGCTAGCGGGCTATGGGAGACCCAGTACTTC.

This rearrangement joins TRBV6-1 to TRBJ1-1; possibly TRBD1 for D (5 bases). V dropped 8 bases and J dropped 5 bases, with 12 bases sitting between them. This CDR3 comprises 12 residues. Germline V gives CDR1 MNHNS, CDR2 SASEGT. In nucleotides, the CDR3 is TGTGCCAGCCCCGGGGGGTGGACTGAAGCTTTCTTT. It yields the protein CASPGGWTEAFF.

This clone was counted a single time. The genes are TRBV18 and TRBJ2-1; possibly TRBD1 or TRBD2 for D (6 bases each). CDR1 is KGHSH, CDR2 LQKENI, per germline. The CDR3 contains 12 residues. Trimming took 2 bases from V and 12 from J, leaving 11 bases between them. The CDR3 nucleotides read TGTGCCAGCTCACCAGACGGGGGCTGGCAGTTCTTC. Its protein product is CASSPDGGWQFF. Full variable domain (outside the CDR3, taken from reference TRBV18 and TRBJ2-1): NAGVMQNPRHLVRRRGQEARLRCSPMKGHSHVYWYRQLPEEGLKFMVYLQKENIIDESGMPKERFSAEFPKEGPSILRIQQVVRGDSAAYFCASSPDGGWQFFGPGTRLTVL.

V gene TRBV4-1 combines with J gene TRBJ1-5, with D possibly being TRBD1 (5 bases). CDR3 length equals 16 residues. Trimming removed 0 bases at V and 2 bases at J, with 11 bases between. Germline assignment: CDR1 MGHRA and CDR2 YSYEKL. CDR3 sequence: CASSQDEGLGNQPQHF. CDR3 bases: TGCGCCAGCAGCCAAGATGAGGGGTTGGGCAATCAGCCCCAGCATTTT.

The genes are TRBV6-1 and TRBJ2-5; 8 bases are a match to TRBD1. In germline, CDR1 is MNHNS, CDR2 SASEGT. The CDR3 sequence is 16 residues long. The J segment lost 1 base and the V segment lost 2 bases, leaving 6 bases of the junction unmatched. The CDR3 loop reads CASSENPGTGQETQYF. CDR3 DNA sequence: TGTGCCAGCAGTGAAAACCCCGGGACAGGCCAAGAGACCCAGTACTTC.

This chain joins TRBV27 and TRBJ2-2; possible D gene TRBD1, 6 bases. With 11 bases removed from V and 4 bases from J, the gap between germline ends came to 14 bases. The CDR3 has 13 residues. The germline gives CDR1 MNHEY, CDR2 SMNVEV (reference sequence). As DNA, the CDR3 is TGTGCCGGTAGGCAGGGGCGCACCGGGGAGCTGTTTTTT. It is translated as CAGRQGRTGELFF.

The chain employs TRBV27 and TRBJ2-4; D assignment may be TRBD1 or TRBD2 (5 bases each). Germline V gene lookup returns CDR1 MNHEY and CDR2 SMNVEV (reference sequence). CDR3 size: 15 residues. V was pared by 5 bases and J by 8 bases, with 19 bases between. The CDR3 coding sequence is TGTGCCAGCAGTCCTTCGGGGCCACCCGGGGACATTCAGTACTTC. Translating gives CASSPSGPPGDIQYF.

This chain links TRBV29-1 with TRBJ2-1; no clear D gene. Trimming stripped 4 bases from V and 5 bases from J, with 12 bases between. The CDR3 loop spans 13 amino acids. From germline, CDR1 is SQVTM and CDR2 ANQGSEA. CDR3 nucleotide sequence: TGCAGCGTTGTAACAGTCGATAACAATGAGCAGTTCTTC. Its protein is CSVVTVDNNEQFF.

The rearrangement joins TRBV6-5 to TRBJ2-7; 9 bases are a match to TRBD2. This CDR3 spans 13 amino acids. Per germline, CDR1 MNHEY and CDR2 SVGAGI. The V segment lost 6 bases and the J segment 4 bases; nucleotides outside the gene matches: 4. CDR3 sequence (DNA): TGTGCCAGCAGGACTAGCGGAGCATACGAGCAGTACTTC. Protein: CASRTSGAYEQYF.

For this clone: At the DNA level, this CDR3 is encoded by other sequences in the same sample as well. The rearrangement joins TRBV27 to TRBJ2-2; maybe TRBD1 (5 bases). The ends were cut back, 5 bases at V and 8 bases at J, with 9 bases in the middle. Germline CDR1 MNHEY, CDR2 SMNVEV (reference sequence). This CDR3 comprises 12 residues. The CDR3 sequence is CASSIGAGELFF. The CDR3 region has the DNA TGTGCCAGCAGTATAGGGGCTGGGGAGCTGTTTTTT.

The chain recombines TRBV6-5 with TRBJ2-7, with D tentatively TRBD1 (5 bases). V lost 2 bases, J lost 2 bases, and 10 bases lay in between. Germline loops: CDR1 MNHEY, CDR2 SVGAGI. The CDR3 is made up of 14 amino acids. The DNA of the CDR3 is TGTGCCAGCAGTTACACAGGAGTAGCCTACGAGCAGTACTTC. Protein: CASSYTGVAYEQYF.

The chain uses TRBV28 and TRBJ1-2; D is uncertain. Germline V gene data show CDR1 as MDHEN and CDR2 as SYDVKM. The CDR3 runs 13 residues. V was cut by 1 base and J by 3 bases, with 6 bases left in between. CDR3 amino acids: CASSLSPDYGYTF. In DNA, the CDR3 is TGTGCCAGCAGTTTATCCCCGGACTATGGCTACACCTTC.

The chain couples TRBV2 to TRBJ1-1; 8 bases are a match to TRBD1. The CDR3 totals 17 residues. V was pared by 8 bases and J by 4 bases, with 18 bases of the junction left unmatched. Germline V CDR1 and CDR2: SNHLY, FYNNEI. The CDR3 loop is CASPAGRGRGPGTEAFF. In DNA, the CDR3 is TGTGCCAGCCCGGCTGGGAGAGGCAGGGGGCCCGGCACTGAAGCTTTCTTT.

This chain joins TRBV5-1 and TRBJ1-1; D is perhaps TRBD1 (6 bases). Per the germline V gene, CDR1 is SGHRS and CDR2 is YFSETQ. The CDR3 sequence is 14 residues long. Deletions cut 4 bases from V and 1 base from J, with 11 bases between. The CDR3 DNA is TGCGCCAGCAGCCCAGAAGGGGGGAACACTGAAGCTTTCTTT. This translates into CASSPEGGNTEAFF.

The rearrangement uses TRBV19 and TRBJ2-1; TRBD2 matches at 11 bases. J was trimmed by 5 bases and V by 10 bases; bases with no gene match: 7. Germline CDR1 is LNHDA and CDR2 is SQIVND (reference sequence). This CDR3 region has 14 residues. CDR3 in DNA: TGTGCCACTAATAGCGGGGGGGCCCACAATGAGCAGTTCTTC. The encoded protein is CATNSGGAHNEQFF.

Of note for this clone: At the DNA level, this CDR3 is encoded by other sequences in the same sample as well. For the CDR3, the DNA is TGTGCCAGCACCCACCCCGGGAGGAGCTACGAGCAGTACTTC. Protein: CASTHPGRSYEQYF. V usage is TRBV7-9 and J usage is TRBJ2-7, with TRBD2 matching 7 bases. The length of the CDR3 is 14 residues. The germline gives CDR1 SEHNR, CDR2 FQNEAQ (reference sequence). Germline trimming cut 7 bases from V and 3 bases from J; bases unmatched to any gene: 9.

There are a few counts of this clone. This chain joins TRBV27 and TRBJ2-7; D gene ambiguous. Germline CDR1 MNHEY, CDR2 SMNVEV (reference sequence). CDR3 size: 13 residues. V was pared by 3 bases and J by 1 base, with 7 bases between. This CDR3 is CASSFPGSYEQYF. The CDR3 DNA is TGTGCCAGCAGTTTTCCCGGTTCCTACGAGCAGTACTTC.

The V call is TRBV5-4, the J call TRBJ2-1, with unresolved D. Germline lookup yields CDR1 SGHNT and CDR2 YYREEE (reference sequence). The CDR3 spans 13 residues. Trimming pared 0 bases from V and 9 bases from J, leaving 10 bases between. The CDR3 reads CASSLDKGSEQFF. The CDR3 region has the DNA TGTGCCAGCAGCTTGGATAAGGGTAGTGAGCAGTTCTTC.